A selection of T cell receptor beta chains follows, all from one sample in a study of shared clonotypes between healthy human individuals. Measured with immunoSEQ multiplex PCR; TCRdb has only the in-frame clones, and not every one. This table has 2 million to 3 million clones, 80% to 95% appearing once. Sequenced input: naive CD4+ T cells from PBMCs. Every receptor here comes from a man between 18 and 35 years old in good health. Some clones in this sample may be carry-over from other donors' samples. The CDR3 runs from the conserved cysteine through the conserved F or W. The D gene is left open where the match is weak. Clone size appears in some rows only: once, few, many, or a class for an expanded clone.

TRBJ2-3 - TRBV7-9 - 16 TGTGCCAGCAGCTCCCCCGTGGCCAGGGGCACAGATACGCAGTATTTT CASSSPVARGTDTQYF
TRBJ1-5 - TRBV23-1 once 17 TGCGCCAGCAGTCAATCGATCTGGGGCCCATACGATCAGCCCCAGCATTTT CASSQSIWGPYDQPQHF
TRBJ1-1 - TRBV28 once 14 TGTGCCAGCAGTTTTGGACACTCGAACACTGAAGCTTTCTTT CASSFGHSNTEAFF
TRBJ2-2 - TRBV11-2 - 17 TGTGCCAGCAGCTTCTTCGGTCTCGGGCAGGTCCCCGGGGAGCTGTTTTTT CASSFFGLGQVPGELFF
TRBJ2-7 TRBD1 TRBV18 - 15 TGTGCCAGCTCACCCGCCGGCGACAGGGTCCACGAGCAGTACTTC CASSPAGDRVHEQYF
TRBJ1-1 TRBD1 TRBV6-6 few 14 TGTGCCAGCAGTTCACAGGGGACGAACACTGAAGCTTTCTTT CASSSQGTNTEAFF
TRBJ2-5 - TRBV9 - 14 TGTGCCAGCAGCGCGGGGACTCTCCAAGAGACCCAGTACTTC CASSAGTLQETQYF
TRBJ2-3 TRBD1 TRBV27 - 21 TGTGCCAGCAGGGAACGGACCGGGACAGCCCTAATGGGCGCTAGCACAGATACGCAGTATTTT CASRERTGTALMGASTDTQYF
TRBJ2-1 - TRBV6-4 - 14 TGTGCCAGCAGTGACGGGGGAGGGGGCAATGAGCAGTTCTTC CASSDGGGGNEQFF
TRBJ1-4 - TRBV11-2 - 14 TGTGCCAGCAGCCTTCTGGGGGGGAATGAAAAACTGTTTTTT CASSLLGGNEKLFF
TRBJ2-7 TRBD1 TRBV28 - 11 TGTGCCGGAGGGACAGGGTACGAGCAGTACTTC CAGGTGYEQYF
TRBJ1-4 TRBD1 TRBV7-9 - 16 TGTGCCAGCAGCTTAGGGTCCGGGACAGGGAATGAAAAACTGTTTTTT CASSLGSGTGNEKLFF
TRBJ2-5 - TRBV5-1 once 15 TGCGCCAGCAGCTTTGGGAGCCCTTGGGGAGAGACCCAGTACTTC CASSFGSPWGETQYF
TRBJ2-7 - TRBV7-6 - 17 TGTGCCAGCAGCTTAAGTTCGAGTTGGGACACCACCTACGAGCAGTACTTC CASSLSSSWDTTYEQYF
TRBJ2-5 - TRBV7-9 once 15 TGTGCCAGCAGTCGGTCGGACAGATTGGGAGAGACCCAGTACTTC CASSRSDRLGETQYF
TRBJ2-3 - TRBV28 - 13 TGTGCCAGCTACGAAGACCCCACAGATACGCAGTATTTT CASYEDPTDTQYF
TRBJ2-1 - TRBV5-8 - 15 TGTGCCAGCAGCTTGATGTCAGGGCTATACAATGAGCAGTTCTTC CASSLMSGLYNEQFF